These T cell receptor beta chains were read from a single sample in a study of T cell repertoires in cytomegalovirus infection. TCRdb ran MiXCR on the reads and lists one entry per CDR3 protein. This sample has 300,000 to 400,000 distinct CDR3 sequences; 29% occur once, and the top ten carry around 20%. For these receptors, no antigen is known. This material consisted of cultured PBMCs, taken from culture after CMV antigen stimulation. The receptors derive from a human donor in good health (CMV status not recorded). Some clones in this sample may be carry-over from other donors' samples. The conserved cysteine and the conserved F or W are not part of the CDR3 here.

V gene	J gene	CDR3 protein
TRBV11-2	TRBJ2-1	ASSPRTFNEQF
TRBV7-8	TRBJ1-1	ASSSLDLNTEAF
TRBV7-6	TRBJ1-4	ASSRTVNEKLF
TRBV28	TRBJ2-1	ASSSTFRDRGDEQF
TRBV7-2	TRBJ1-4	ASGAGGSSNEKLF
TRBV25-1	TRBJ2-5	ASSEGLAGDETQY
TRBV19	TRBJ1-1	ASSIGAGVMNTEAF
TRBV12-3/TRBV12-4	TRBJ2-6	ASRGVSGANVLT
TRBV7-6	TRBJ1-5	ASSSGRSSNQPQH
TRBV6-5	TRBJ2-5	ASGGLAGAETQY
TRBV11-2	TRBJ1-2	ASSALDRLDYGYT
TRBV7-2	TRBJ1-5	ASSEMGPDQPQH
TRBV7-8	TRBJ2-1	ASSSPRTSGDNEQF
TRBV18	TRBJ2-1	ASSPQLKTASGSNEQF
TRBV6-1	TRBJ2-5	ASSEEGGKTQY
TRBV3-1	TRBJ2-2	ASSQDWRERGTGELF
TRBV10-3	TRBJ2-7	AISELASPSYEQY
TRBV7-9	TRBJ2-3	ASSTDLVASDTQY
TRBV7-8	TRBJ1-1	ASSGSGGANTEAF